These 16 T cell receptor beta chains were sequenced from one sample in a study of T cells in Graves' hyperthyroidism and ophthalmopathy. TCR beta CDR3 regions were amplified from RNA. TCR CDR3 underwent first-round RT-PCR with the HTBI primer set. Each CDR3 protein gets one entry after TCRdb re-called the multiplex PCR reads with MiXCR. The table lists approximately 620,000 distinct CDR3 sequences, roughly 13% of them singletons. Material: blood. These receptors all come from a woman in her twenties or thirties with Graves' hyperthyroidism that later progressed to Graves' ophthalmopathy.

This chain links TRBV24-1 with TRBJ2-1, with 13 bases lining up with TRBD2. With V trimmed by 7 bases and J by 6 bases, 5 bases remained unmatched. The CDR3 has 15 residues. Germline V gene lookup returns CDR1 KGHDR and CDR2 SFDVKD. The CDR3 sequence is CATRPGTSGINEQFF. The CDR3 region has the DNA TGTGCCACCAGGCCCGGGACTAGCGGGATCAATGAGCAGTTCTTC.

This clonotype was detected many times. The rearrangement joins TRBV7-9 to TRBJ2-7, with 9 bases matching TRBD2. The CDR3 consists of 16 residues. J was trimmed by 4 bases and V by 4 bases; bases with no gene match: 11. Germline V CDR1 and CDR2: SEHNR, FQNEAQ (reference sequence). The CDR3: CASSSALAGAVYEQYF. DNA of the CDR3: TGTGCCAGCAGCTCCGCCTTAGCGGGAGCCGTATACGAGCAGTACTTC.

The chain uses TRBV7-8 and TRBJ1-2; 10 bases are shared with TRBD1. The CDR3 runs to 15 residues. J was trimmed by 6 bases and V by 5 bases; bases with no gene match: 9. Germline V gives CDR1 SGHVS, CDR2 FQNEAQ. The CDR3 DNA follows: TGTGCCAGCAGCCCTCGGGACAGGGGTACCCATGGCTACACCTTC. Its translation: CASSPRDRGTHGYTF.

This clonotype was seen at least ten times. V usage is TRBV10-2 and J usage is TRBJ1-2; D perhaps matches TRBD1 (5 bases). Germline V lookup: CDR1 WSHSY, CDR2 SAAADI. V gave up 2 bases and J gave up 0 bases, with 13 bases separating them. The CDR3 is made up of 16 amino acids. The CDR3 reads CASSEVRGTANYGYTF. CDR3 bases: TGCGCCAGCAGTGAGGTGAGGGGTACCGCTAACTATGGCTACACCTTC.

There are many counts of this clonotype. This sequence joins TRBV24-1 and TRBJ1-2; perhaps TRBD1 as D (6 bases). Trimming pared 4 bases from V and 2 bases from J, leaving 7 bases between. From germline, CDR1 is KGHDR and CDR2 SFDVKD. This CDR3 region has 13 residues. CDR3 DNA: TGTGCCACCAGTGAGGGGGGCAACTATGGCTACACCTTC. It is translated as CATSEGGNYGYTF.

This clonotype has only a few counts. J is TRBJ2-7 and V is TRBV18, with TRBD1 matching over 11 bases. V shed 3 bases and J 3 bases; nucleotides not matched to a gene: 4. CDR1 KGHSH and CDR2 LQKENI come from the germline V gene. This CDR3 contains 15 residues. DNA for the CDR3: TGTGCCAGCTCACCCGCGGGACAGGGGGTCTACGAGCAGTACTTC. It yields the protein CASSPAGQGVYEQYF.

The chain joins TRBV20-1 to TRBJ2-7; 7 bases agree with TRBD2. Germline CDR1 is DFQATT and CDR2 is SNEGSKA (reference sequence). CDR3 size: 16 residues. The J segment lost 0 bases and the V segment lost 1 base, leaving 9 bases of the junction unmatched. In DNA, the CDR3 is TGCAGTGCTAGAGGCCCCTTGTGGGAGGGCTCCTACGAGCAGTACTTC. It specifies CSARGPLWEGSYEQYF.

This clonotype has more than one count but fewer than ten. V gene TRBV29-1 combines with J gene TRBJ1-4; 9 nucleotides align to TRBD1. The ends lost 0 bases at V and 7 bases at J; junction bases unmatched: 6. CDR3 size: 15 residues. Germline CDR1 SQVTM, CDR2 ANQGSEA. The CDR3 protein is CSVEDPTGGGEKLFF. The CDR3 nucleotides read TGCAGCGTTGAAGACCCGACAGGGGGGGGTGAAAAACTGTTTTTT.

This clonotype was picked up many times. The rearrangement joins TRBV27 to TRBJ2-1, with a weak D call TRBD2 (6 bases). This CDR3 has 15 amino acids. Germline values: CDR1 MNHEY, CDR2 SMNVEV (reference sequence). V was pared by 3 bases and J by 1 base, with 10 bases between. In DNA, the CDR3 is TGTGCCAGCAGTTTGTTAGCGGATTCCTACAATGAGCAGTTCTTC. Encoded protein: CASSLLADSYNEQFF.

This clonotype was found many times. The chain couples TRBV2 to TRBJ2-4, with 9 bases lining up with TRBD2. In germline, CDR1 is SNHLY, CDR2 FYNNEI. The CDR3 is 14 amino acids. V shed 3 bases and J 7 bases; nucleotides not matched to a gene: 4. CDR3 DNA: TGTGCCAGCAGTGAGGGACTAGCTGGGAACATTCAGTACTTC. Protein sequence: CASSEGLAGNIQYF. The full variable domain, in which reference TRBV2 and TRBJ2-4 provide the parts outside the CDR3, is EPEVTQTPSHQVTQMGQEVILRCVPISNHLYFYWYRQILGQKVEFLVSFYNNEISEKSEIFDDQFSVERPDGSNFTLKIRSTKLEDSAMYFCASSEGLAGNIQYFGAGTRLSVL.

On this clonotype: A much larger clone differs from this one at a single base, so this may be a read error. The chain is built from TRBV10-3 and TRBJ1-1; D is unclear. Germline loops: CDR1 ENHRY, CDR2 SYGVKD. The CDR3 loop spans 13 amino acids. V lost 9 bases, J lost 0 bases, and 11 bases lay in between. The CDR3 DNA reads TGTGCCATTCAGAGTGGCATGAACACTGAAGCTTTCTTT. Its translation: CAIQSGMNTEAFF.

This clonotype was counted ten times or more. V and J are TRBV24-1 and TRBJ2-5; TRBD1 matches 7 bases. Germline-derived CDR1 and CDR2 are KGHDR and SFDVKD. V was pared by 0 bases and J by 1 base, with 7 bases of the junction left unmatched. The CDR3 length is 17 residues. The CDR3 sequence: CATSDLNRGDSQETQYF. CDR3 bases: TGTGCCACCAGTGATTTGAACAGGGGCGACTCCCAAGAGACCCAGTACTTC.

The chain recombines TRBV24-1 with TRBJ2-7, with a tentative D call TRBD2 (5 bases). Trimming removed 2 bases at V and 3 bases at J, with 10 bases between. The length of the CDR3 is 14 residues. Germline V gene lookup returns CDR1 KGHDR and CDR2 SFDVKD. The CDR3 is CATSDSRGCYEQYF. The CDR3 DNA reads TGTGCCACCAGTGATTCCCGCGGGTGCTACGAGCAGTACTTC.

This clonotype was observed many times. The rearrangement uses TRBV19 and TRBJ2-3, with TRBD2 matching 9 bases. The CDR3 length is 15 residues. The germline CDR1 and CDR2 sequences are LNHDA and SQIVND (reference sequence). Germline trimming cut 6 bases from V and 3 bases from J; bases unmatched to any gene: 7. For the CDR3, the DNA is TGTGCCAGTAGGTGGCGGGAGGGGAGGACAGATACGCAGTATTTT. It yields the protein CASRWREGRTDTQYF.

This clonotype was observed many times. The CDR3 loop is CSVDGDNEKLFF. CDR3 bases: TGCAGCGTTGACGGAGATAATGAAAAACTGTTTTTT. The genes are TRBV29-1 and TRBJ1-4; no reliable D call. Germline CDR1 is SQVTM and CDR2 is ANQGSEA. V was cut by 3 bases and J by 4 bases, with 6 bases left in between. This CDR3 is built from 12 residues.

This clonotype was seen ten or more times. This chain links TRBV19 with TRBJ2-3; D is unresolved. The CDR3 totals 13 residues. The germline CDR1 and CDR2 sequences are LNHDA and SQIVND (reference sequence). Trimming cost V 4 bases and J 3 bases, with 8 bases left between them. The CDR3 spells CASSTSQTDTQYF. The DNA for the CDR3 is TGTGCCAGTAGTACTTCTCAAACAGATACGCAGTATTTT. Based on the CDR3 plus reference TRBV19 and TRBJ2-3, the full variable domain is DGGITQSPKYLFRKEGQNVTLSCEQNLNHDAMYWYRQDPGQGLRLIYYSQIVNDFQKGDIAEGYSVSREKKESFPLTVTSAQKNPTAFYLCASSTSQTDTQYFGPGTRLTVL.